The entry below gives a single TCR beta chain sequence along with its context. A much larger clone lies one base from this, so it may be a read error. The entry originates in a study of human T cells and chemical hapten exposure. As for the study in general: 2% DPC applied to an approximately 2 cm by approximately 2 cm arm area sensitized donors. DPC (0.01%) was patch tested on the upper back and read at 6 days.

TCRdb called the RACE reads again in MiXCR, with one record for every CDR3 protein. The sample shows under 130,000 distinct CDR3 sequences, roughly 11% of them seen only once. This CDR3 spans 16 amino acids. CDR1 is MRHNA and CDR2 is SNTAGT in the germline V gene. Trimming shortened V by 4 bases and J by 0 bases, and 14 bases separated the two germline ends. Documented time point: patch test 1, 2 weeks after DPC sensitization. The treatment here: therapeutic diphenylcyclopropenone sensitization with weekly scalp DPC. Venepuncture was done earlier than the placement of each patch test. Source: whole blood, taken in connection with sensitization to the hapten diphenylcyclopropenone (DPC). The V gene is TRBV6-4, the J gene TRBJ2-3; the D is unclear. This clonotype was sampled from a woman aged 40 to 55 with alopecia areata. Some clones in this sample may be carry-over from other donors' samples. The CDR3 is CASSVAQTPSTDTQYF. CDR3 nucleotide sequence: TGTGCCAGCAGTGTGGCCCAGACGCCTAGCACAGATACGCAGTATTTT.